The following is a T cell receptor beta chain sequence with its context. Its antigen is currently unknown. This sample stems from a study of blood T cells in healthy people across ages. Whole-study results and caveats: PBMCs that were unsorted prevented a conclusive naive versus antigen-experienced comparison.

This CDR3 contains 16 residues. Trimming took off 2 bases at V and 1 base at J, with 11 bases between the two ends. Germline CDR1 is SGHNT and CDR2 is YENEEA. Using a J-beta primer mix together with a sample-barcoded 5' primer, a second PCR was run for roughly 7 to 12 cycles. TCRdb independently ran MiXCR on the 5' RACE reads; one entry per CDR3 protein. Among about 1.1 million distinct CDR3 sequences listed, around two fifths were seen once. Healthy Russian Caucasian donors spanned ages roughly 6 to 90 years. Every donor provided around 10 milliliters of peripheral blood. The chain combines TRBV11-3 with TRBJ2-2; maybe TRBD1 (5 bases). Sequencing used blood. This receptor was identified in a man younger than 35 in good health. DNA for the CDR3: TGTGCCAGCAGCTTAAGTCGAACAGGGAACACCGGGGAGCTGTTTTTT. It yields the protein CASSLSRTGNTGELFF. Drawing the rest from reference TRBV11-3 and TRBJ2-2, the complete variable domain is EAGVVQSPRYKIIEKKQPVAFWCNPISGHNTLYWYLQNLGQGPELLIRYENEEAVDDSQLPKDRFSAERLKGVDSTLKIQPAELGDSAVYLCASSLSRTGNTGELFFGEGSRLTVL.